A selection of T cell receptor beta chains follows, all from one sample in a study of T cell responses to AZD1222 COVID-19 vaccine. This table comes from immunoSEQ multiplex PCR, and its TCRdb copy is limited to in-frame clones, with some not included. Here the sample spans 95,000 to 110,000 clones, roughly 90% being singletons. The source was peripheral blood, collected on day 0 of AZD1222 vaccination. Receptors were obtained from an adult in good health. CDR3s include the opening cysteine and the closing phenylalanine or tryptophan. Clone size is stated in some rows and not others, as once, few, many or a class when expanded.

>-|13|TRBJ1-2|TRBV7-7
CASGQGARGGYTF
>-|15|TRBJ2-7|TRBV30
CAWSTLGLAAYEQYF
>-|13|TRBJ1-5|TRBV19
CASGEGGPQPQHF
>-|14|TRBJ2-3|TRBV27
CASSKSSFTDTQYF
>-|14|TRBJ1-2|TRBV9
CASSVLGEDYGYTF
>-|16|TRBJ2-1|TRBV9
CASSVGIAGGGNEQFF
>once|14|TRBJ2-3|TRBV7-3
CASSLGIYTDTQYF
>-|15|TRBJ2-7|TRBV10-3
CAISGTSGGAYEQYF
>-|16|TRBJ1-1|TRBV14
CASSQDQREWYTEAFF
>-|16|TRBJ1-5|TRBV28
CASSLFQTVRDQPQHF
>-|15|TRBJ2-7|TRBV7-2
CASSLGVGPGAQQYF
>once|13|TRBJ1-1|TRBV12-3/TRBV12-4
CASSHTVNTEAFF
>few|15|TRBJ1-2|TRBV6-2/TRBV6-3
CASSYEGRPNYGYTF
>-|16|TRBJ2-7|TRBV7-2
CASSLAMTGQLYEQYF
>-|12|TRBJ1-1|TRBV29-1
CSVERSDVSAFF
>-|14|TRBJ1-1|TRBV9
CASSVGAENTEAFF
>-|15|TRBJ2-7|TRBV9
CASSPRLAGQYEQYF
>-|12|TRBJ1-2|TRBV29-1
CSVQGTLYGYTF
>-|14|TRBJ2-3|TRBV7-3
CASSLSGSTDTQYF
>-|16|TRBJ1-1|TRBV9
CASSKKPGQTNTEAFF
>once|12|TRBJ2-5|TRBV5-1
CASGGEGETQYF
>-|13|TRBJ2-7|TRBV29-1
CSVETGEGYEQYF
>-|14|TRBJ2-7|TRBV3-1/TRBV3-2
CASSLPNTPYEQYF
>-|16|TRBJ2-1|TRBV4-3
CASSHLLAVVNNEQFF
>-|12|TRBJ1-1|TRBV6-6
CAIRQAGPEAFF
>-|18|TRBJ2-7|TRBV5-4
CASSFLQGGLAGVYEQYF
>-|17|TRBJ2-2|TRBV7-9
CASSSSLAGGRSGELFF
>-|12|TRBJ1-3|TRBV9
CASSEPRGTIYF
>few|18|TRBJ2-1|TRBV9
CASSVFASGTHGLNEQFF
>-|13|TRBJ2-7|TRBV11-2
CASSLAHLYEQYF
>-|14|TRBJ1-2|TRBV7-3
CASSLRGRGDGYTF
>-|15|TRBJ2-1|TRBV21-1
CASSTLAGGCNEQFF
>-|14|TRBJ1-4|TRBV7-9
CASSPRAGLEKLFF
>once|14|TRBJ1-5|TRBV19
CASSITAAYGPQHF
>once|13|TRBJ1-2|TRBV5-1
CASSLERAGGYTF
>-|14|TRBJ1-1|TRBV29-1
CSVDEPGRNTEAFF
>-|14|TRBJ1-1|TRBV12-5
CASGVGHGDTEAFF
>-|13|TRBJ2-1|TRBV7-2
CASSSTVASEQFF
>-|14|TRBJ2-7|TRBV9
CASSVEQGSYEQYF
>once|14|TRBJ2-7|TRBV29-1
CSVALIGAPYEQYF
>-|12|TRBJ1-4|TRBV6-5
CASSYSAEKLFF
>-|13|TRBJ1-2|TRBV6-2/TRBV6-3
CASSPRDTDGYTF
>-|13|TRBJ2-7|TRBV10-1
CPQGHRGSYEQYF
>-|15|TRBJ2-2|TRBV11-3
CASSLDQGNSGELFF
>-|15|TRBJ2-3|TRBV9
CASSVDGASTDTQYF
>few|15|TRBJ1-2|TRBV7-2
CASSLAPDRVDGYTF
>once|15|TRBJ1-4|TRBV28
CASNPPGQLNEKLFF
>-|15|TRBJ2-3|TRBV7-2
CASSFGGGSRDTQYF
>-|15|TRBJ2-5|TRBV29-1
CSVEDLAGARETQYF